This TCR beta chain was captured by sequencing in a study of response to subunit inactivated influenza vaccine. As regards this clonotype: Its antigen remains unidentified.

The study, taken as a whole, reports: Each seasonal flu vaccination may recruit only limited new T cells, authors suggested.

TCRdb itself ran the RT-PCR reads through MiXCR, one entry per CDR3 protein. This table holds approximately 500,000 distinct CDR3 sequences, roughly 13% found once. In germline, CDR1 is SGHAT, CDR2 FQNNGV. The germline V and J ends were trimmed by 2 bases and 6 bases, with 11 bases remaining between them. The CDR3 contains 13 residues. This TCR was sampled from a man over 45 who received an inactivated influenza vaccine. The chain has TRBV11-2 and TRBJ2-7; a weak D match, TRBD2 (6 bases). The sample consisted of PBMCs from blood, taken more than 35 days after vaccination. The CDR3 loop is CASSLRRDGEQYF. Here the CDR3 DNA reads TGTGCCAGCAGCTTAAGGAGGGACGGCGAGCAGTACTTC.